This TCR beta chain was recorded in a study of T cells in Graves' hyperthyroidism and ophthalmopathy. Only a few counts were recorded for this clonotype. Researchers amplified the TCR beta CDR3 regions from RNA transcripts. First-round RT-PCR targeting the TCR CDR3 was performed with the HTBI primer set. From the multiplex PCR reads, TCRdb called clonotypes with MiXCR, one entry per CDR3 protein. This sample has a few hundred thousand distinct CDR3 sequences, with approximately 22% found just once. The CDR3 is made up of 17 amino acids. The germline V gene encodes CDR1 MGHRA and CDR2 YSYEKL. Trimming removed 5 bases from V and 3 bases from J; junction bases left unmatched: 15.

The chain is built from TRBV4-1 and TRBJ1-2; 7 bases are a match to TRBD1. This sequence originates from a woman between 45 and 60 years old with Graves' hyperthyroidism. The sample comprised blood. The DNA of the CDR3 is TGCGCCAGCAGCATTGGTAGGGGGCGCAAAATAGACTATGGCTACACCTTC. The encoded protein is CASSIGRGRKIDYGYTF.